This T cell receptor beta chain emerged from a study of cytomegalovirus exposure and HLA in healthy donors. Whole-study results and caveats: In a later analysis, at a false discovery rate of 0.05, roughly 18,000 TCR beta sequences were associated with HLA alleles. According to a later analysis, donors in an Asian-associated ancestry cluster reportedly had fewer N-insertions than the 666-donor mean. Judged likely to be a sequencing artifact was a cluster of highly shared sequence variants.

The PCR was carried out with 60 Vbeta primers and 13 Jbeta primers. Generated by immunoSEQ multiplex PCR, the TCRdb table keeps only in-frame clones and is missing some. In the table there are fewer than 150,000 clones, more than 70% of which are singletons. Germline CDR1 is SGHDT and CDR2 is YYEEEE. The CDR3 contains 16 residues. Trimming took off 4 bases at V and 4 bases at J, with 20 bases between the two ends. Of note for this clone: Its antigen is not identified.

Input material: PBMCs. The chain couples TRBV5-6 to TRBJ1-2, with D perhaps TRBD1 (6 bases). The clonotype was recovered from a woman aged 30 to 39 in good health and CMV-seropositive. The CDR3 coding sequence is TGTGCCAGCAGCCTGGGGGGCGGAACCGCCTTCTATGGCTACACCTTC. Amino acids: CASSLGGGTAFYGYTF.